Listed here are 15 T cell receptor beta chains from one sample, sequenced in a study of blood T cell repertoires in COVID-19. Profiling relied on immunoSEQ multiplex PCR, and the TCRdb table lists in-frame clones only, not all of them. The data show roughly 200,000 clones, more than 80% seen once. The material sequenced was peripheral blood. The origin of the receptors is a woman aged 60-75 years with acute or convalescent COVID-19.

The chain uses TRBV5-4 and TRBJ1-2; 7 bases line up with TRBD1. Germline-derived CDR1 and CDR2 are SGHNT and YYREEE (reference sequence). J was trimmed by 0 bases and V by 4 bases; bases with no gene match: 6. This CDR3 spans 15 amino acids. The CDR3 DNA reads TGTGCCAGCAGCCCGGACAGGAAAGCTAACTATGGCTACACCTTC. It codes for CASSPDRKANYGYTF.

V gene TRBV7-9 combines with J gene TRBJ1-2; D ambiguous. Germline CDR1 reads SEHNR; CDR2 reads FQNEAQ (reference sequence). V was cut by 5 bases and J by 4 bases, with 8 bases left in between. The CDR3 spans 12 residues. The CDR3 protein is CASSARVYGYTF. CDR3 in DNA: TGTGCCAGCAGCGCGAGGGTCTATGGCTACACCTTC.

This clone was detected only once. This chain uses TRBV5-1 with TRBJ1-1; 10 bases are shared with TRBD1. V dropped 7 bases and J dropped 3; count of bases not matched to a gene: 0. The V gene's germline CDR1 is SGHRS and CDR2 YFSETQ. This CDR3 has 12 residues. DNA for the CDR3: TGCGCCAGCGGGACAGGGGACACTGAAGCTTTCTTT. Its protein is CASGTGDTEAFF.

The gene calls are TRBV6-5 and TRBJ2-7, with TRBD2 identical over 10 bases. The junction had 8 bases not matched to a gene; V was cut back by 6 bases and J by 3 bases. Germline CDR1 reads MNHEY; CDR2 reads SVGAGI. There are 15 residues in the CDR3. CDR3 bases: TGTGCCAGCAGACCCGCCCTAGCGGGAGTCTACGAGCAGTACTTC. As protein: CASRPALAGVYEQYF.

The rearrangement uses TRBV7-6 and TRBJ2-3; D not certain. Germline V gives CDR1 SGHVS, CDR2 FNYEAQ. The CDR3 is made up of 11 amino acids. The ends were cut back, 6 bases at V and 6 bases at J, with 7 bases in the middle. The DNA of the CDR3 is TGTGCCAGCAGAATAGAGGATACGCAGTATTTT. Its protein is CASRIEDTQYF.

V is TRBV27 and J is TRBJ1-6, with D maybe TRBD1 (6 bases). Germline CDR1 is MNHEY and CDR2 is SMNVEV (reference sequence). V was trimmed by 2 bases and J by 14 bases, leaving 16 bases between them. CDR3 length equals 14 residues. CDR3 coding DNA: TGTGCCAGCAGTTTAAGGCATCGTGGGGACACCCTCCACTTT. Residues: CASSLRHRGDTLHF.

This clone appeared once. V gene TRBV5-4 combines with J gene TRBJ2-3, with 14 positions matching TRBD2. The CDR3 runs 16 residues. CDR1 is SGHNT, CDR2 YYREEE, per germline (reference sequence). The V segment lost 4 bases and the J segment 2 bases; nucleotides outside the gene matches: 3. DNA for the CDR3: TGTGCCAGCAGCCGACTAGCGGGAGGGGTCACAGATACGCAGTATTTT. It specifies CASSRLAGGVTDTQYF.

This clone appeared once. The V and J genes are TRBV5-5 and TRBJ1-1; D unclear. V was clipped by 0 bases and J by 1 base, with 7 bases between them. This CDR3 spans 14 amino acids. Germline V lookup: CDR1 SGHKS, CDR2 YYEKEE (reference sequence). The CDR3 here is CASSLAAGNTEAFF. The DNA of the CDR3 is TGTGCCAGCAGCTTGGCCGCAGGGAACACTGAAGCTTTCTTT.

The rearrangement links TRBV24-1 to TRBJ1-1, with D tentatively TRBD1 (5 bases). V dropped 12 bases and J dropped 6 bases, with 16 bases sitting between them. Germline loops: CDR1 KGHDR, CDR2 SFDVKD. The CDR3 contains 12 residues. CDR3: CAAARGDAEAFF. The CDR3 coding sequence is TGTGCCGCCGCGCGGGGCGACGCTGAAGCTTTCTTT.

The gene calls are TRBV5-1 and TRBJ1-1; the D is unclear. Germline CDR1 is SGHRS and CDR2 is YFSETQ. CDR3 length equals 13 residues. V was cut by 4 bases and J by 3 bases, with 10 bases left in between. CDR3 region: CASSPGGYTEAFF. The CDR3 nucleotides are TGCGCCAGCAGCCCGGGAGGGTACACTGAAGCTTTCTTT.

This chain joins TRBV2 and TRBJ1-1, with TRBD1 matching over 7 bases. CDR1 SNHLY and CDR2 FYNNEI come from the germline V gene. CDR3 length: 13 residues. J lost 8 bases, V lost 6 bases, and 9 bases had no gene match. CDR3 nucleotide sequence: TGTGCCAGCAGAACAGGGGCCGTCAGCGAAGCTTTCTTT. It is translated as CASRTGAVSEAFF.

In regard to this clone: This sample also contains other DNA sequences that code for the same CDR3. The gene calls are TRBV27 and TRBJ1-1; D gene unclear. The germline V gene has CDR1 MNHEY and CDR2 SMNVEV (reference sequence). The CDR3 totals 13 residues. V lost 1 base to trimming and J lost 4 bases, with 7 bases between them. The CDR3 loop reads CASSLFRGTEAFF. CDR3 bases: TGTGCCAGCAGTTTATTCCGGGGCACTGAAGCTTTCTTT.

This chain connects TRBV7-9 to TRBJ1-1; D ambiguous. Trimming took 1 base from V and 7 from J, leaving 13 bases between them. The CDR3 contains 14 residues. Germline V CDR1 and CDR2: SEHNR, FQNEAQ (reference sequence). The CDR3 reads CASSLGRGLDEAFF. The CDR3 DNA reads TGTGCCAGCAGCTTAGGCAGAGGGCTCGATGAAGCTTTCTTT.

The chain links TRBV2 to TRBJ1-1, with 7 bases fitting TRBD1. Germline values: CDR1 SNHLY, CDR2 FYNNEI. J lost 4 bases, V lost 6 bases, and 5 bases had no gene match. The CDR3 sequence is 13 residues long. CDR3 sequence: CASRPDRLTEAFF. CDR3 sequence (DNA): TGTGCCAGCAGACCGGACAGGCTCACTGAAGCTTTCTTT.

J is TRBJ2-5 and V is TRBV7-6, with TRBD1 identical over 10 bases. Germline CDR1 reads SGHVS; CDR2 reads FNYEAQ. This CDR3 spans 15 amino acids. The trim removed 3 bases at V and 5 bases at J, leaving 6 bases unmatched. The CDR3 protein is CASSLGTGESETQYF. The CDR3 nucleotides read TGTGCCAGCAGCTTGGGGACAGGGGAATCGGAGACCCAGTACTTC.